These 26 T cell receptor beta chains share one sample of origin, sequenced in a study of T cells in Graves' hyperthyroidism and ophthalmopathy. The CDR3 regions of TCR beta were amplified from RNA transcripts. Primed by the HTBI set, a first-round RT-PCR was run on the TCR CDR3. TCRdb re-analysed the multiplex PCR reads in MiXCR, keeping a single row per CDR3 protein. The sample carries 800,000 or so distinct CDR3 sequences, around 39% recorded once. Sequencing used blood. Every receptor here comes from a man between 18 and 35 years old with Graves' hyperthyroidism.

The sample holds many counts of this clonotype. The chain uses TRBV20-1 and TRBJ1-3; weak D call: TRBD1 (5 bases). Trimming cost V 0 bases and J 5 bases, with 14 bases left between them. CDR1 and CDR2 from the germline V gene are DFQATT and SNEGSKA (reference sequence). The CDR3 runs 15 residues. For the CDR3, the DNA is TGCAGTGCTAGAGACGCGGACATTTTTCGAAACACCATATATTTT. Translated, it gives CSARDADIFRNTIYF.

The rearrangement joins TRBV7-2 to TRBJ2-7; D perhaps matches TRBD1 (6 bases). Germline CDR1 reads SGHTA; CDR2 reads FQGNSA. The CDR3 length is 15 residues. V was clipped by 6 bases and J by 3 bases, with 18 bases between them. The CDR3 nucleotides are TGTGCCAGCAGATCCATGTACAGGGCGGACTACGAGCAGTACTTC. Protein: CASRSMYRADYEQYF.

DNA of the CDR3: TGTGCCAGCAGTTCCCATCAGACACGGGGCGGAGAGGTCCAGCATTTT. Its protein product is CASSSHQTRGGEVQHF. The rearrangement joins TRBV27 to TRBJ1-5; TRBD1 might be the D (5 bases). V was shortened by 4 bases and J by 12 bases, with 25 bases between the two germline ends. The germline gives CDR1 MNHEY, CDR2 SMNVEV (reference sequence). The CDR3 runs to 16 residues.

Notes on this clonotype: This clone may be a read error of a much larger clone one base away. V is TRBV24-1 and J is TRBJ2-2; 7 nucleotides line up with TRBD1. The V gene end was trimmed by 7 bases and the J gene end by 1 base; junction bases not matched to a gene: 5. Germline CDR1 KGHDR, CDR2 SFDVKD. The CDR3 spans 15 residues. Here the CDR3 DNA reads TGTGCCACCAGCGCCTGGACAGGGAACACCGGGGAGCTGTTTTTT. As protein: CATSAWTGNTGELFF.

This clonotype was found many times. The genes are TRBV7-9 and TRBJ2-7, with 10 bases identical to TRBD1. Germline V gene data show CDR1 as SEHNR and CDR2 as FQNEAQ (reference sequence). The length of the CDR3 is 15 residues. V trimming: 4 bases; J trimming: 3 bases; junction bases outside the gene matches: 6. The CDR3 DNA is TGTGCCAGCAGCTCCCCCGGGACAGGGGACTACGAGCAGTACTTC. Its protein product is CASSSPGTGDYEQYF.

This clonotype was seen a handful of times. The V call is TRBV20-1, the J call TRBJ1-6; the match to TRBD1 covers 8 bases. The CDR3 is 14 amino acids. Germline values: CDR1 DFQATT, CDR2 SNEGSKA (reference sequence). V trimming: 4 bases; J trimming: 6 bases; junction bases outside the gene matches: 5. For the CDR3, the DNA is TGCAGTGCTATAGACAGGGGACTTAATTCACCCCTCCACTTT. Its protein is CSAIDRGLNSPLHF.

This clonotype was found many times. The V gene is TRBV7-8, the J gene TRBJ1-2, with a tentative D call TRBD1 (5 bases). The length of the CDR3 is 13 residues. CDR1 SGHVS and CDR2 FQNEAQ come from the germline V gene. Trimming cost V 5 bases and J 13 bases, with 20 bases left between them. The CDR3, as DNA: TGTGCCAGCAGCCCTTGGCCGGGGGGGAATGCCACCTTC. Encoded protein: CASSPWPGGNATF.

The chain combines TRBV10-3 with TRBJ1-2, with TRBD1 matching 12 bases. The CDR3 consists of 13 residues. CDR1 is ENHRY and CDR2 is SYGVKD in the germline V gene. V shed 10 bases, J shed 4 bases, and the junction held 4 bases outside the gene matches. CDR3 sequence: CATGTGGFYGYTF. In DNA form, the CDR3 reads TGTGCCACCGGGACAGGGGGCTTCTATGGCTACACCTTC.

The chain employs TRBV9 and TRBJ1-1; maybe TRBD1 (6 bases). Trimming took 2 bases from V and 5 from J, leaving 16 bases between them. In germline, CDR1 is SGDLS, CDR2 YYNGEE. The length of the CDR3 is 15 residues. The CDR3: CASSVLSGTRTEAFF. For the CDR3, the DNA is TGTGCCAGCAGCGTGCTATCCGGGACACGGACTGAAGCTTTCTTT. The full variable domain, its missing parts supplied by reference TRBV9 and TRBJ1-1, is DSGVTQTPKHLITATGQRVTLRCSPRSGDLSVYWYQQSLDQGLQFLIQYYNGEERAKGNILERFSAQQFPDLHSELNLSSLELGDSALYFCASSVLSGTRTEAFFGQGTRLTVV.

The sample holds many counts of this clonotype. The chain couples TRBV7-9 to TRBJ1-1; 11 bases fit TRBD1. The CDR3 is made up of 14 amino acids. Looked up from germline, CDR1 is SEHNR and CDR2 is FQNEAQ (reference sequence). The trim removed 5 bases at V and 8 bases at J, leaving 7 bases unmatched. The CDR3 nucleotides are TGTGCCAGCAGCCAGAGGACAGGGGGCGCGGAAGCTTTCTTT. Its protein product is CASSQRTGGAEAFF.

Only a few counts were recorded for this clonotype. This rearrangement joins TRBV7-8 to TRBJ2-5, with 7 bases matching TRBD2. Trimming took 4 bases from V and 5 from J; bases not matched to a gene: 7. The CDR3 extends over 14 amino acids. Germline V gives CDR1 SGHVS, CDR2 FQNEAQ. This CDR3 is CASSSPREGETQYF. The CDR3 coding sequence is TGTGCCAGCAGCTCGCCTAGGGAGGGGGAGACCCAGTACTTC.

This clonotype was observed a few times. One junction end disagrees with the germline gene, perhaps due to a read error. The chain employs TRBV24-1 and TRBJ1-2; D unresolved. Germline V CDR1 and CDR2: KGHDR, SFDVKD. CDR3 length equals 15 residues. For the CDR3, the DNA is TGTGCCAGCAGTTCTGTTCGGCAGTTTATCTATGGCTACACCTTC. As protein: CASSSVRQFIYGYTF.

The chain joins TRBV24-1 to TRBJ2-5; TRBD2 might be the D (6 bases). Per germline, CDR1 KGHDR and CDR2 SFDVKD. The CDR3 spans 13 residues. V was shortened by 5 bases and J by 5 bases, with 11 bases between the two germline ends. CDR3 sequence (DNA): TGTGCCACCAGTGCCGGGAGCCTCGAGACCCAGTACTTC. This translates into CATSAGSLETQYF.

The rearrangement joins TRBV20-1 to TRBJ1-6, with D tentatively TRBD1 (5 bases). In germline, CDR1 is DFQATT, CDR2 SNEGSKA (reference sequence). Trimming removed 6 bases from V and 14 bases from J, with 14 bases in between. The CDR3 is 11 amino acids. CDR3 residues: CSATDPTALHF. The CDR3 bases are TGCAGTGCCACGGACCCGACAGCCCTCCACTTT.

V usage is TRBV9 and J usage is TRBJ1-1, with TRBD1 as a possible D gene (6 bases). The CDR3 consists of 13 residues. Germline CDR1 SGDLS, CDR2 YYNGEE. The germline V and J ends were trimmed by 3 bases and 8 bases, with 14 bases remaining between them. The chain's CDR3 is CASSGEGVSEAFF. As DNA, the CDR3 is TGTGCCAGCAGCGGGGAGGGGGTGTCAGAAGCTTTCTTT.

With respect to this clonotype: At one boundary the junction diverges from the germline segment, which might be a read error. The J gene is TRBJ1-1, the V gene TRBV5-1; D is possibly TRBD1 (6 bases). Germline V gene data show CDR1 as SGHRS and CDR2 as YFSETQ. This CDR3 has 16 residues. The CDR3 loop is CASSPRTGSMNTGAFF. CDR3 bases: TGCGCCAGCAGCCCGAGAACAGGGTCGATGAACACTGGAGCTTTCTTT.

The chain uses TRBV20-1 and TRBJ1-1, with D perhaps matching TRBD1 (5 bases). CDR1 DFQATT and CDR2 SNEGSKA come from the germline V gene (reference sequence). The CDR3 runs to 12 residues. In DNA, the CDR3 is TGCAGGGTAGGGCAGGGCTCCACTGAAGCTTTCTTT. This encodes CRVGQGSTEAFF.

The table lists this clonotype with a few counts. This chain links TRBV2 with TRBJ1-5; 7 positions agree with TRBD1. Trimming took 3 bases from V and 3 from J; bases not matched to a gene: 5. The CDR3 length is 15 residues. From germline, CDR1 is SNHLY and CDR2 FYNNEI. CDR3 sequence reads: CASSEEGGSNQPQHF. The CDR3 DNA sequence: TGTGCCAGCAGTGAGGAAGGGGGCTCCAATCAGCCCCAGCATTTT.

This clonotype was counted once. The chain uses TRBV12-3 or TRBV12-4 and TRBJ1-5, with TRBD1 identical over 8 bases. The CDR3 has 14 residues. After removal of 4 bases from V and 7 bases from J, the junction contained 6 bases not matched to a gene. This CDR3 reads CASSSRSGGQPQHF. Written as DNA, the CDR3 is TGTGCCAGCAGTTCCAGGTCAGGGGGCCAGCCCCAGCATTTT.

This clonotype showed up many times. The gene calls are TRBV7-3 and TRBJ2-6; D is unresolved. The ends were cut back, 4 bases at V and 0 bases at J, with 10 bases in the middle. Germline V gene lookup returns CDR1 SGHTA and CDR2 FQGTGA. CDR3 length: 16 residues. In nucleotides, the CDR3 is TGTGCCAGCAGCTCAGTTTCGGGCTCTGGGGCCAACGTCCTGACTTTC. This translates into CASSSVSGSGANVLTF.

This clonotype was observed a handful of times. V usage is TRBV13 and J usage is TRBJ1-5; TRBD1 might be the D (6 bases). The V end lost 2 bases, the J end lost 4 bases, and 12 bases lay between the germline ends. From germline, CDR1 is PRHDT and CDR2 FYEKMQ (reference sequence). The CDR3 has 15 amino acids. The CDR3 spells CASSLTGSLNQPQHF. The CDR3 nucleotides read TGTGCCAGCAGCTTAACAGGGAGCTTAAATCAGCCCCAGCATTTT.

The sample holds many counts of this clonotype. The chain joins TRBV7-8 to TRBJ1-5; 9 nucleotides match TRBD1. The ends lost 3 bases at V and 5 bases at J; junction bases unmatched: 2. The CDR3 loop spans 14 amino acids. From germline, CDR1 is SGHVS and CDR2 FQNEAQ. The CDR3 here is CASSFRDRDQPQHF. The CDR3 DNA is TGTGCCAGCAGCTTCCGGGACAGGGATCAGCCCCAGCATTTT.

As to this clonotype: This may arise from a read error, as a much more abundant clone is one base away. The chain has TRBV7-2 and TRBJ1-1, with D possibly TRBD1 on 6 matching bases. V lost 5 bases to trimming and J lost 7 bases, with 14 bases between them. The CDR3 is 13 amino acids. Germline CDR1 and CDR2: SGHTA and FQGNSA. The CDR3 bases are TGTGCCAGCAGCCTGCGAGGGGACATTGAAGCTTTCTTT. Protein sequence: CASSLRGDIEAFF.

The chain combines TRBV11-1 with TRBJ1-1; possible D gene TRBD1, 5 bases. This CDR3 has 18 residues. Germline CDR1 reads SGHAT; CDR2 reads FQDESV (reference sequence). V lost 1 base, J lost 1 base, and 19 bases lay in between. The chain's CDR3 is CASSLDGLVWGWNTEAFF. The DNA for the CDR3 is TGTGCCAGCAGCTTAGACGGGCTAGTCTGGGGCTGGAACACTGAAGCTTTCTTT.

At least ten counts were recorded for this clonotype. The J gene is TRBJ1-4, the V gene TRBV5-1; 7 bases match TRBD1. This CDR3 contains 14 residues. With V trimmed by 0 bases and J by 6 bases, 2 bases remained unmatched. CDR1 and CDR2 from the germline V gene are SGHRS and YFSETQ. The CDR3 spells CASSLGQGDEKLFF. Here the CDR3 DNA reads TGCGCCAGCAGCTTGGGACAGGGAGATGAAAAACTGTTTTTT.

The sample holds a few counts of this clonotype. The junction departs from germline at one end; a sequencing error may be responsible. The chain combines TRBV5-1 with TRBJ2-2, with D hard to call. The CDR3 consists of 13 residues. Germline V gene sequence: CDR1 SGHRS, CDR2 YFSETQ. CDR3 sequence: CASTSHGTGELFF. The CDR3 DNA follows: TGTGCCAGCACCTCGCACGGTACCGGGGAGCTGTTTTTT.